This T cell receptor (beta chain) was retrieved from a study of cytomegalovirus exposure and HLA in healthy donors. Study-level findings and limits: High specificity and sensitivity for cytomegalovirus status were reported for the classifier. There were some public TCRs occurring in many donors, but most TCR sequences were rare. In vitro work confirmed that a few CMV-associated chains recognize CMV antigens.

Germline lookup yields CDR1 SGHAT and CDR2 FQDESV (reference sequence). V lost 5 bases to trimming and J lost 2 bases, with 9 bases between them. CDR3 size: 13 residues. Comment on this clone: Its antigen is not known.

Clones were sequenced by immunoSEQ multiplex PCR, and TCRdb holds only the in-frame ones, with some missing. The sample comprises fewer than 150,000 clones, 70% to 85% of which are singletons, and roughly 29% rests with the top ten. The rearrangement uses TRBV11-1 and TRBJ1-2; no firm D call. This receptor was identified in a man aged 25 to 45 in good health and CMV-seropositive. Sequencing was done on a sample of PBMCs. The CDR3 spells CASSTDGNYGYTF. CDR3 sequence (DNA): TGTGCCAGCAGCACCGACGGGAACTATGGCTACACCTTC.